This entry is about one T cell receptor (beta chain). Antigen: not known. Trimming cost V 4 bases and J 2 bases; bases outside gene matches: 5. Germline CDR1 reads SGHRS; CDR2 reads YFSETQ. The length of the CDR3 is 15 residues. The sample is drawn from a study of blood T cells in healthy people across ages. All donors came from Russia, were Caucasian and healthy, and spanned ages roughly 6 to 95. Samples each had at least 5 micrograms of total RNA extracted. Study outcomes and limitations: Age advanced and TCR beta diversity per million T cells fell, roughly linearly.

A second about 6 to 12 cycle PCR used barcoded and J-beta primers. MiXCR, applied by TCRdb to the 5' RACE reads, yields one record per CDR3 protein. The table includes some 290,000 distinct CDR3 sequences, 25% to 30% detected once. The V and J genes are TRBV5-1 and TRBJ2-1; 8 bases are a match to TRBD2. The receptor's source is a woman in her 70s in good health. The sequenced sample consisted of blood. The CDR3 coding sequence is TGCGCCAGCAGCGGCGGTAGCGGGGCCTACAATGAGCAGTTCTTC. Translating gives CASSGGSGAYNEQFF.